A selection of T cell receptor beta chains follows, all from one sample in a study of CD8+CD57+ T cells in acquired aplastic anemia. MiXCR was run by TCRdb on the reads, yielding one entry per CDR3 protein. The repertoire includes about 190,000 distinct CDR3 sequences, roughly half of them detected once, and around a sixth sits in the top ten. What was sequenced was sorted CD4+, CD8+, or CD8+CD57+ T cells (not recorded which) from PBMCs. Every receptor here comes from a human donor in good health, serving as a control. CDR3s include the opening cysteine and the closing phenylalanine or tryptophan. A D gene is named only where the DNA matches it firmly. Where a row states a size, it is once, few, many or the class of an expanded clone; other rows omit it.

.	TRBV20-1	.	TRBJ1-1	CSAAVGGNTEAFF	TGCAGTGCCGCAGTGGGGGGAAACACTGAAGCTTTCTTT
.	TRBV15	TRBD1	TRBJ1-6	CAAQRDRGISPLHF	TGTGCCGCTCAAAGGGACAGGGGAATCTCACCCCTCCACTTT
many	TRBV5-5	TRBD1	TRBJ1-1	CASSLSGDRSTEAFF	TGTGCCAGCAGCTTGAGCGGGGACAGGTCCACTGAAGCTTTCTTT
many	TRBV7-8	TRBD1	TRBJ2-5	CASSLGQNNRRETQYF	TGTGCCAGCAGTTTGGGACAGAATAACCGTCGGGAGACCCAGTACTTC
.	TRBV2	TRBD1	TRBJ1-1	CASSGDRAFRDIEAFF	TGTGCCAGCAGTGGGGACAGGGCCTTTCGGGACATTGAAGCTTTCTTT
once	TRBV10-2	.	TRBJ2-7	CASNAGTWGYEQYF	TGCGCCAGCAACGCCGGAACTTGGGGCTACGAGCAGTACTTC
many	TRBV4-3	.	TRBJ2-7	CASSQDAQTLYEQYF	TGCGCCAGCAGCCAAGATGCGCAGACGCTTTACGAGCAGTACTTC
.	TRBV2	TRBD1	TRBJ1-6	CASRGTGANSPLHF	TGTGCCAGCAGGGGGACAGGGGCTAATTCACCCCTCCACTTT
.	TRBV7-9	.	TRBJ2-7	CASSSLRGAASYEQYF	TGTGCCAGCAGCTCCCTGCGTGGGGCAGCTTCCTACGAGCAGTACTTC
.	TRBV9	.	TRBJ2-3	CASSVDGGSRSDTQYF	TGTGCCAGCAGCGTAGATGGGGGGTCTAGGTCAGATACGCAGTATTTT
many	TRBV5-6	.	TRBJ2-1	CASTTPGGNYNEQFF	TGTGCCAGCACCACCCCAGGGGGGAATTACAATGAGCAGTTCTTC
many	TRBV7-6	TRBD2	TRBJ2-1	CASSLGHLAGGNNEQFF	TGTGCCAGCAGCTTAGGGCACCTAGCGGGGGGGAACAATGAGCAGTTCTTC
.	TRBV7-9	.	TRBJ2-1	CASSPQQGGEQFF	TGTGCCAGCAGCCCACAACAGGGCGGGGAGCAGTTCTTC
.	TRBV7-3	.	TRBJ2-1	CASSLAPTGEQFF	TGTGCCAGCAGCTTGGCTCCTACAGGTGAGCAGTTCTTC